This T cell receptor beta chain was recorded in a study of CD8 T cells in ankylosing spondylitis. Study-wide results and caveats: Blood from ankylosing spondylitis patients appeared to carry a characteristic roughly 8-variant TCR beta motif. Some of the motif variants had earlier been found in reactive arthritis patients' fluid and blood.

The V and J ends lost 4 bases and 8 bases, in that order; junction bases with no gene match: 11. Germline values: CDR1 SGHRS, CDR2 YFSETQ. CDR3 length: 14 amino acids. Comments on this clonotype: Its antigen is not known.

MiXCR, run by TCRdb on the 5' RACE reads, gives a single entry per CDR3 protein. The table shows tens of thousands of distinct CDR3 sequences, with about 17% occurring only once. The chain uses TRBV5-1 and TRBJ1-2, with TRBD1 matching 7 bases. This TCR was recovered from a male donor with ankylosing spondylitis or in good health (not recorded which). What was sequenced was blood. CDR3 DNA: TGCGCCAGCAGCCCGGGACAGACCTTTTCGGGCTACACCTTC. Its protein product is CASSPGQTFSGYTF.